These 12 T cell receptor beta chains were sequenced from one sample in a study of vaccination and CD4 T cells after COVID-19. Treatment of the sample: roughly 11-day PBMC culture with coronavirus spike peptide pools or control peptides (ViraFEST assay). No antigen has been identified for these receptors. The assay that was used to sequence DNA from cultured CD4+ T cells was the Oncomine TCR Beta short-read assay. TCRdb re-called the PCR reads with MiXCR, one entry per CDR3 protein. Here the sample spans roughly 13,000 distinct CDR3 sequences, about 60% being singletons. What was sequenced was CD4+ T cells from blood, cultured in vitro. These receptors originate from a human donor who had recovered from COVID-19.

This clonotype was counted only a few times. This rearrangement joins TRBV2 to TRBJ1-5; tentative D call: TRBD1 (5 bases). Trimming removed 2 bases at V and 7 bases at J, with 15 bases between. CDR1 and CDR2 (germline): SNHLY, FYNNEI. This CDR3 is built from 15 residues. The CDR3 sequence is CASSESTGRRQPQHF. The CDR3 DNA is TGTGCCAGCAGTGAATCAACAGGTAGGAGGCAGCCCCAGCATTTT.

V is TRBV6-5 and J is TRBJ2-7; maybe TRBD1 (5 bases). In germline, CDR1 is MNHEY, CDR2 SVGAGI. V lost 0 bases and J 2 bases, leaving 8 bases between the germline ends. This CDR3 spans 14 amino acids. DNA for the CDR3: TGTGCCAGCAGTTACTCGACAGCCACCTACGAGCAGTACTTC. Translation gives CASSYSTATYEQYF.

This clonotype was counted a few times. The chain employs TRBV11-2 and TRBJ2-2; TRBD2 agrees at 16 bases. With V trimmed by 5 bases and J by 6 bases, 6 bases remained unmatched. CDR1 is SGHAT, CDR2 FQNNGV, per germline. The CDR3 is 17 amino acids. The CDR3 DNA reads as TGTGCCAGCAGCCCGCCGGGACTAGCGGGAGGGTCCGGGGAGCTGTTTTTT. It yields the protein CASSPPGLAGGSGELFF. Supplemented by reference TRBV11-2 and TRBJ2-2, the full variable domain reads EAGVAQSPRYKIIEKRQSVAFWCNPISGHATLYWYQQILGQGPKLLIQFQNNGVVDDSQLPKDRFSAERLKGVDSTLKIQPAKLEDSAVYLCASSPPGLAGGSGELFFGEGSRLTVL.

This sequence joins TRBV19 and TRBJ1-2; possibly TRBD1 for D (5 bases). With 7 bases removed from V and 0 bases from J, the gap between germline ends came to 21 bases. Germline assignment: CDR1 LNHDA and CDR2 SQIVND (reference sequence). This CDR3 is built from 17 residues. CDR3 in amino acids: CASTPGPVEPTNYGYTF. The CDR3 bases are TGTGCCAGTACCCCGGGACCGGTCGAGCCAACTAACTATGGCTACACCTTC.

This clonotype was counted once. This chain joins TRBV11-1 and TRBJ2-1; no reliable D call. From germline, CDR1 is SGHAT and CDR2 FQDESV (reference sequence). The CDR3 runs 14 residues. V lost 2 bases to trimming and J lost 2 bases, with 7 bases between them. The CDR3 sequence: CASSLSATYNEQFF. The CDR3 DNA reads as TGTGCCAGCAGCTTATCAGCGACCTACAATGAGCAGTTCTTC.

In DNA form, the CDR3 reads TGTGCCAGCGCTAAAATAGGTCTGGACTACGAGCAGTACTTC. Translating it yields CASAKIGLDYEQYF. This chain uses TRBV7-2 with TRBJ2-7, with unresolved D. V gave up 8 bases and J gave up 3 bases, with 17 bases separating them. Germline-derived CDR1 and CDR2 are SGHTA and FQGNSA. The CDR3 contains 14 residues.

The chain recombines TRBV7-3 with TRBJ2-1; D perhaps matches TRBD2 (5 bases). CDR1 is SGHTA and CDR2 is FQGTGA in the germline V gene. The CDR3 contains 15 residues. V was pared by 5 bases and J by 3 bases, with 14 bases between. In nucleotides, the CDR3 is TGTGCCAGCAGCCAGCAAATGGCGGGCTACAATGAGCAGTTCTTC. Translating it yields CASSQQMAGYNEQFF.

V gene TRBV20-1 combines with J gene TRBJ2-3, with D possibly being TRBD2 (6 bases). This CDR3 contains 15 residues. Germline V lookup: CDR1 DFQATT, CDR2 SNEGSKA (reference sequence). Trimming shortened V by 2 bases and J by 0 bases, and 12 bases separated the two germline ends. Here the CDR3 reads CSARFGGTSTDTQYF. The CDR3, as DNA: TGCAGTGCTAGATTTGGCGGGACCAGCACAGATACGCAGTATTTT.

The rearrangement uses TRBV15 and TRBJ2-1, with unresolved D. CDR1 LNHNV and CDR2 YYDKDF come from the germline V gene (reference sequence). The CDR3 contains 14 residues. The germline V and J ends were trimmed by 5 bases and 5 bases, with 13 bases remaining between them. Written as DNA, the CDR3 is TGTGCCACCAGCGTATCCCGGCCCAACAATGAGCAGTTCTTC. Residues: CATSVSRPNNEQFF.

The genes are TRBV6-1 and TRBJ1-5; perhaps TRBD1 as D (5 bases). V was cut by 6 bases and J by 3 bases, with 15 bases left in between. CDR1 and CDR2 (germline): MNHNS, SASEGT. The CDR3 is 15 amino acids. CDR3 amino acids: CASRPPRGVNQPQHF. The CDR3 DNA sequence: TGTGCCAGCAGACCCCCCCGAGGGGTCAATCAGCCCCAGCATTTT.

This clonotype was seen a single time. The chain has TRBV7-2 and TRBJ2-1; D might be TRBD2 (5 bases). The CDR3 runs 16 residues. CDR1 is SGHTA and CDR2 is FQGNSA in the germline V gene. V shed 2 bases and J shed 6 bases, with 17 bases lying between them. CDR3 region: CASSLRRGSGGNEQFF. The CDR3 DNA reads TGTGCCAGCAGCTTACGACGTGGGAGTGGAGGCAATGAGCAGTTCTTC.

This chain's CDR3 is CASSDSGRDNEQYF. The DNA of the CDR3 is TGTGCCAGCAGCGATAGCGGGAGGGACAACGAGCAGTACTTC. The chain links TRBV5-4 to TRBJ2-7; TRBD2 agrees at 11 bases. V gave up 4 bases and J gave up 5 bases; unmatched junction bases: 5. This CDR3 has 14 residues. Germline values: CDR1 SGHNT, CDR2 YYREEE (reference sequence).